These 2 T cell receptor beta chains were all obtained from the same sample, sequenced in a study of CD8 T cells in Susac syndrome. The RNA input was about 0.5 to 1 ug, and it was reverse transcribed with random hexamers. From the immunoSEQ multiplex PCR reads, TCRdb called clonotypes with MiXCR, one entry per CDR3 protein. The sample contains tens of thousands of distinct CDR3 sequences, about 92% of which appear only once. Sample: CD4+ T cells from PBMCs. These receptors were collected from a human donor with Susac syndrome.

The chain recombines TRBV29-1 with TRBJ2-2, with D maybe TRBD1 (6 bases). Germline V CDR1 and CDR2: SQVTM, ANQGSEA. The CDR3 sequence is 15 residues long. Trimming stripped 7 bases from V and 1 base from J, with 16 bases between. CDR3 residues: CSALPRDKNTGELFF. For the CDR3, the DNA is TGCAGCGCCCTCCCCCGGGACAAGAACACCGGGGAGCTGTTTTTT.

This clonotype has just a few counts. The chain employs TRBV5-1 and TRBJ2-1; D is uncertain. V lost 4 bases and J lost 5, with 13 bases in between. From germline, CDR1 is SGHRS and CDR2 YFSETQ. This CDR3 has 14 amino acids. CDR3 bases: TGCGCCAGCAGCCCCCACGCCCTCAACAATGAGCAGTTCTTC. Translating gives CASSPHALNNEQFF.